The clone carrying this TCR beta chain appeared a few times. The table came from immunoSEQ multiplex PCR; TCRdb's copy has only in-frame clones and leaves some out. The sample has 20,000 to 25,000 clones; approximately 89% are singletons. J gave up 1 base and V 4 bases, and 5 bases lay outside the gene matches. CDR1 is SGHNT, CDR2 YYREEE, per germline (reference sequence). The CDR3 loop spans 16 amino acids. The data are from a study of OX40 agonist ivuxolimab in advanced cancers. The clonotype originates from an adult with an advanced solid tumor such as melanoma, head and neck, liver or kidney cancer. The J gene is TRBJ1-6, the V gene TRBV5-4, with TRBD1 matching 7 bases. Source: CD4+ or CD8+ T cells sorted from blood, taken in a trial of the OX40 agonist ivuxolimab. CDR3: CASSPGTASYNSPLHF. The CDR3, as DNA: TGTGCCAGCAGCCCAGGGACAGCATCCTATAATTCACCCCTCCACTTT.